These 5 T cell receptor beta chains were sequenced from one sample in a study of T cells in tuberculosis. Assay: immunoSEQ multiplex PCR; the TCRdb copy retains only in-frame clones and omits some. Among approximately 30,000 clones listed, 70% to 90% were seen once. The time point is: new active TB diagnosis, blood taken before or within 7 days of starting treatment. Sample: PBMCs, taken at tuberculosis diagnosis. The source is an adult with tuberculosis.

This chain links TRBV30 with TRBJ1-3, with 8 bases identical to TRBD1. Looked up from germline, CDR1 is GTSNPN and CDR2 is SVGIG (reference sequence). V dropped 3 bases and J dropped 1; count of bases not matched to a gene: 5. CDR3 size: 15 residues. CDR3 DNA sequence: TGTGCCTGGAGCGCCAGGACAGGGTCTGGAAACACCATATATTTT. Translated: CAWSARTGSGNTIYF.

The V gene is TRBV6-5, the J gene TRBJ2-2, with a possible D match to TRBD2 (6 bases). This CDR3 is built from 15 residues. Germline V gene lookup returns CDR1 MNHEY and CDR2 SVGAGI. The V end was cut by 4 bases, the J end by 4 bases, with 13 bases between. In nucleotides, the CDR3 is TGTGCCAGCAGTTCCGCGGCGCGGGGCACCGGGGAGCTGTTTTTT. Its protein is CASSSAARGTGELFF.

This chain links TRBV30 with TRBJ2-1, with TRBD2 matching over 9 bases. J was trimmed by 1 base and V by 8 bases; bases with no gene match: 6. The CDR3 extends over 14 amino acids. The germline V gene encodes CDR1 GTSNPN and CDR2 SVGIG (reference sequence). The CDR3 spells CARGGGLSYNEQFF. CDR3 DNA: TGTGCCCGCGGGGGGGGCTTATCCTACAATGAGCAGTTCTTC. The entire variable domain, with the rest obtained from reference TRBV30 and TRBJ2-1, is as follows: SQTIHQWPATLVQPVGSPLSLECTVEGTSNPNLYWYRQAAGRGLQLLFYSVGIGQISSEVPQNLSASRPQDRQFILSSKKLLLSDSGFYLCARGGGLSYNEQFFGPGTRLTVL.

The rearrangement uses TRBV29-1 and TRBJ2-1; 10 bases agree with TRBD1. V was pared by 7 bases and J by 8 bases, with 5 bases of the junction left unmatched. There are 12 residues in the CDR3. Germline CDR1 reads SQVTM; CDR2 reads ANQGSEA. The CDR3 loop is CSADRGTDEQFF. The CDR3, as DNA: TGCAGCGCGGACAGGGGGACCGATGAGCAGTTCTTC.

V gene TRBV9 combines with J gene TRBJ2-1; 7 positions match TRBD2. The CDR3 runs 15 residues. Germline lookup yields CDR1 SGDLS and CDR2 YYNGEE. Trimming cost V 3 bases and J 8 bases; bases outside gene matches: 11. Here the CDR3 reads CASSAREFRGDEQFF. The CDR3 coding sequence is TGTGCCAGCAGCGCGCGGGAGTTCCGTGGCGATGAGCAGTTCTTC.